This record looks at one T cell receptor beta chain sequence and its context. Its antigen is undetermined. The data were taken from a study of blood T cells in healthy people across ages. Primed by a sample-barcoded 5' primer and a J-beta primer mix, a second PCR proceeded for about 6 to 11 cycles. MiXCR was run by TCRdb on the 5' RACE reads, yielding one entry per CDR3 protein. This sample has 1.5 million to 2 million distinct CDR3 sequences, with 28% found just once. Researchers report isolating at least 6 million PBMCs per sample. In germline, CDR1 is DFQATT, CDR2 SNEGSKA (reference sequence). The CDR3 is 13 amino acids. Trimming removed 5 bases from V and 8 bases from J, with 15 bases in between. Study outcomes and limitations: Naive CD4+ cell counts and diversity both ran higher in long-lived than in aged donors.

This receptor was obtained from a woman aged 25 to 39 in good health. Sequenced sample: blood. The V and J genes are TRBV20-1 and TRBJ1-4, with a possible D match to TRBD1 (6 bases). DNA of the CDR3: TGCAGTGCTGAGAACAGGGTTGACGAAAAACTGTTTTTT. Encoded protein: CSAENRVDEKLFF.